The 9 T cell receptor beta chains in this list originate from one sample, sequenced in a study of post-analysis software for immune sequencing data. Broader study findings: Comparison of patients with controls showed four or five TRBV segments more frequent in patients, TRBV5-6, TRBV5-1 and TRBV20-1 among them.

cDNA libraries for TCR beta contained unique molecular identifiers. Each CDR3 protein is one row after TCRdb ran MiXCR on the PCR reads. The table includes about 380,000 distinct CDR3 sequences, roughly 36% detected once. Their cognate antigens are unknown. Sequenced: blood. The source is a girl aged 10-17 years with multiple sclerosis.

This clonotype was detected only a few times. The chain uses TRBV12-3 or TRBV12-4 and TRBJ1-5; the D gene is possibly TRBD1 (5 bases). The CDR3 sequence is 14 residues long. V gave up 3 bases and J gave up 0 bases, with 6 bases separating them. CDR3 nucleotide sequence: TGTGCCAGCAGTTTTACAGGTAGCAATCAGCCCCAGCATTTT. Protein: CASSFTGSNQPQHF.

This clonotype was counted a few times. The V call is TRBV7-9, the J call TRBJ2-7; TRBD1 might be the D (5 bases). The germline gives CDR1 SEHNR, CDR2 FQNEAQ (reference sequence). This CDR3 contains 13 residues. V lost 4 bases and J lost 2, with 9 bases in between. This CDR3 is CASSSKGPYEQYF. The CDR3 DNA is TGTGCCAGCAGCTCAAAGGGGCCCTACGAGCAGTACTTC.

The V gene is TRBV4-1, the J gene TRBJ2-6; no clear D gene. The V and J ends lost 4 bases and 0 bases respectively, with 7 bases between them. The CDR3 covers 15 residues. In germline, CDR1 is MGHRA, CDR2 YSYEKL. CDR3 loop: CASSPRPSGANVLTF. The CDR3 bases are TGCGCCAGCAGCCCACGACCCTCTGGGGCCAACGTCCTGACTTTC.

The rearrangement joins TRBV7-9 to TRBJ2-1, with D tentatively TRBD2 (5 bases). From germline, CDR1 is SEHNR and CDR2 FQNEAQ (reference sequence). The ends were cut back, 5 bases at V and 8 bases at J, with 10 bases in the middle. The CDR3 sequence is 12 residues long. The CDR3 region is CASSRSRDEQFF. In DNA, the CDR3 is TGTGCCAGCAGCCGATCGAGGGATGAGCAGTTCTTC.

The chain joins TRBV11-3 to TRBJ2-1; a possible D gene is TRBD2 (5 bases). V was cut by 5 bases and J by 4 bases, with 9 bases left in between. Germline-derived CDR1 and CDR2 are SGHNT and YENEEA. The CDR3 is 13 residues long. This chain's CDR3 is CASSPKRYNEQFF. The CDR3 DNA sequence: TGTGCCAGCAGCCCCAAGCGGTACAATGAGCAGTTCTTC.

The chain joins TRBV7-9 to TRBJ2-1, with 9 bases matching TRBD1. This CDR3 has 15 residues. V lost 4 bases to trimming and J lost 4 bases; unmatched junction nucleotides: 5. Germline V gene data show CDR1 as SEHNR and CDR2 as FQNEAQ (reference sequence). CDR3 amino acids: CASSSGQGYYNEQFF. DNA for the CDR3: TGTGCCAGCAGCTCGGGACAGGGCTATTACAATGAGCAGTTCTTC.

This clonotype has just a few counts. The DNA for the CDR3 is TGTGCCAGCAGTTTACGGCGGGGGGGCGGGGAGACCCAGTACTTC. The encoded protein is CASSLRRGGGETQYF. This chain connects TRBV12-3 or TRBV12-4 to TRBJ2-5; 9 positions agree with TRBD2. J was trimmed by 5 bases and V by 2 bases; bases with no gene match: 6. The CDR3 loop spans 15 amino acids.

This chain links TRBV13 with TRBJ2-7; no clear D. From germline, CDR1 is PRHDT and CDR2 FYEKMQ (reference sequence). Trimming removed 5 bases at V and 0 bases at J, with 14 bases between. The CDR3 totals 15 residues. The CDR3 bases are TGTGCCAGCAGCCCCCGGTTCGGGCTCTCCTACGAGCAGTACTTC. Protein: CASSPRFGLSYEQYF.

This clonotype has just one count. The chain joins TRBV27 to TRBJ1-5, with 9 bases identical to TRBD1. J gave up 2 bases and V 1 base, and 12 bases lay outside the gene matches. This CDR3 has 19 amino acids. Looked up from germline, CDR1 is MNHEY and CDR2 is SMNVEV (reference sequence). The DNA of the CDR3 is TGTGCCAGCAGTTTATTGGGACAGGGAAGGGGAAGGGGCAATCAGCCCCAGCATTTT. Translated, it gives CASSLLGQGRGRGNQPQHF.